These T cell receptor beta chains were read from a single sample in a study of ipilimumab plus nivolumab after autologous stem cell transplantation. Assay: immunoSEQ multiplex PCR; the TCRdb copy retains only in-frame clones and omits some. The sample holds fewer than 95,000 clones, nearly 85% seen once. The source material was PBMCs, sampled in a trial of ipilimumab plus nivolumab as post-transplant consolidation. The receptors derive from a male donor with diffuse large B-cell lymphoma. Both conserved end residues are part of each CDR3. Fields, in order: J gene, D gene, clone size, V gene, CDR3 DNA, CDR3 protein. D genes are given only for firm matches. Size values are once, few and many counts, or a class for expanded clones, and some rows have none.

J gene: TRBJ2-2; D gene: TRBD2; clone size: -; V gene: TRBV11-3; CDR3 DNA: TGTGCCAGCAGCTTAGAACTAGCGGGCACCGGGGAGCTGTTTTTT; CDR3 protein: CASSLELAGTGELFF
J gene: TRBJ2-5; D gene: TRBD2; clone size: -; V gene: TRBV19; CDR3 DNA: TGTGCCAGTAAGAGTGTGGGACTAGCGGGACCTAAGGGGGAGACCCAGTACTTC; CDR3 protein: CASKSVGLAGPKGETQYF
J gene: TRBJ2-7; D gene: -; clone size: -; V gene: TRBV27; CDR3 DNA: TGTGCCAGCAGTTTAACGGGACGGAACTCCTACGAGCAGTACTTC; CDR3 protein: CASSLTGRNSYEQYF
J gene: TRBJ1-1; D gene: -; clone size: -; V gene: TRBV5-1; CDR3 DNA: TGCGCCAGCAGCTTTGACATAGGAACGGCTGAAGCTTTCTTT; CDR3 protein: CASSFDIGTAEAFF
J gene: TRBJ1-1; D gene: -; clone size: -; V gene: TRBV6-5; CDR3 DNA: TGTGCCAGCAGTTACTCGTGGCAGGGGAACACTGAAGCTTTCTTT; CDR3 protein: CASSYSWQGNTEAFF
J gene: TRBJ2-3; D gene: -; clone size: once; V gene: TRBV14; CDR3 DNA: TGTGCCAGCAGCCTAAGGGTCCTCCAAGCGGATACGCAGTATTTT; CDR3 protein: CASSLRVLQADTQYF
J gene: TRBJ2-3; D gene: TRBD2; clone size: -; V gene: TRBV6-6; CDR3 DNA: TGTGCCAGCAGTCCCCTAGCGGCCACAGATACGCAGTATTTT; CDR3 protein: CASSPLAATDTQYF
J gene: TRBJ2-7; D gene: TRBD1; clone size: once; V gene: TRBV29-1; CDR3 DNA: TGCAGCGTTGCCGGGACAGGGGGTTCCCCCGTCGACGAGCAGTACTTC; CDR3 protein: CSVAGTGGSPVDEQYF
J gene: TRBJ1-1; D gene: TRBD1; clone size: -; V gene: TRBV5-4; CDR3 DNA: TGTGCCAGCAGCCAGGGCCCAGGACAGGGGTACACTGAAGCTTTCTTT; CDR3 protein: CASSQGPGQGYTEAFF
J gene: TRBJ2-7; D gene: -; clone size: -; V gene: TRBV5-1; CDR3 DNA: TGCGCCAGCAGCTTGGGGGGGATCGAGGTCCCTTACGAGCAGTACTTC; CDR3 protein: CASSLGGIEVPYEQYF
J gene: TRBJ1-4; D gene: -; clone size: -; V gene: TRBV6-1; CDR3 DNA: TGTGCCAGCAGTGAATGGCGACCAACTAATGAAAAACTGTTTTTT; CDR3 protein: CASSEWRPTNEKLFF
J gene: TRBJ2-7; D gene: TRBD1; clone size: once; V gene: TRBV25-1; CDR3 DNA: TGTGCCAGCAGTGAACTGACAGGGTGGGCCGAGCAGTACTTC; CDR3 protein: CASSELTGWAEQYF
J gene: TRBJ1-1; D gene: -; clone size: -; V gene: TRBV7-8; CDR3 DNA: TGTGCCAGCAGGGTGGGGTCGAGGAACACTGAAGCTTTCTTT; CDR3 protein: CASRVGSRNTEAFF
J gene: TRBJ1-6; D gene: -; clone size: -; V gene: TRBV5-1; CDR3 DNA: TGCGCCAGCAGCTTGGCAGGAAATTCACCCCTCCACTTT; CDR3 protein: CASSLAGNSPLHF
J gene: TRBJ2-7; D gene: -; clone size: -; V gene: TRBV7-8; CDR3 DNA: TGTGCCAGCAGCCCCGACCACGAGCAGTACTTC; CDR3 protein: CASSPDHEQYF
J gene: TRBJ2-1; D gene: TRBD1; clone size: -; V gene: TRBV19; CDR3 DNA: TGTGCCAGTAGTAGGGACAGGGGTGATGAGCAGTTCTTC; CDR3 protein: CASSRDRGDEQFF
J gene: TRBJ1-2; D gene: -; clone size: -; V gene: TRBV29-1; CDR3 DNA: TGCAGCGTTGCCACGGAACTCTATGGCTACACCTTC; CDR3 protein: CSVATELYGYTF
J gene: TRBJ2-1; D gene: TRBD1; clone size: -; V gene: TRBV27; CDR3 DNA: TGTGCCAGCAGTTTATTGGGACAGGGTTCCTACAATGAGCAGTTCTTC; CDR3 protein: CASSLLGQGSYNEQFF
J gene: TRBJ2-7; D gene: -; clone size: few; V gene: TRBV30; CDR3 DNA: TGTGCCTGGAGTCGATATCCGACCGGGCAGTACTTC; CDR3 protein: CAWSRYPTGQYF
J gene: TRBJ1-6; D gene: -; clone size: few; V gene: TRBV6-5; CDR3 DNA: TGTGCCAGCAGCTATACGACACAGGGAGGCCCCCTCCACTTT; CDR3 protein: CASSYTTQGGPLHF
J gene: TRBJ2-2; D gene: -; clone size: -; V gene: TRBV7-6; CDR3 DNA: TGTGCCAGCAGCCCGGCCCGGGGGATGGGCGGGGAGCTGTTTTTT; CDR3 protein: CASSPARGMGGELFF
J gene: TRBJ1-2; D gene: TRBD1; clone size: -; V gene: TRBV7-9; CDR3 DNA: TGTGCCAGCAGCTTACAGGGGGCGGAAGGCTACACCTTC; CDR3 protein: CASSLQGAEGYTF
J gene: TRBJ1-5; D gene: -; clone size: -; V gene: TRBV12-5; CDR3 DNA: TGTGCTAGTGGTTTGGTACGGCAGGCGGGGAATCAGCCCCAGCATTTT; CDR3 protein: CASGLVRQAGNQPQHF
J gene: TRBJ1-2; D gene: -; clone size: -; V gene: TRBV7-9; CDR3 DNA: TGTGCCAGCAGCCGGGTCGGGTCAGTTGGCTACACCTTC; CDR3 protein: CASSRVGSVGYTF
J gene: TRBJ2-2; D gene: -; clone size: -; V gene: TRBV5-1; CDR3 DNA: TGCGCCAGCAGCTTGGGGACCCCGACCACCGGGGAGCTGTTTTTT; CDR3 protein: CASSLGTPTTGELFF
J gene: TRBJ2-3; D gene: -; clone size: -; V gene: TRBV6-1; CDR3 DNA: TGTGCCAGCAGTAGGGACTTCAGCACAGATACGCAGTATTTT; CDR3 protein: CASSRDFSTDTQYF
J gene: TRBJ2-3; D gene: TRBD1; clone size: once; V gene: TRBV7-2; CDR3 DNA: TGTGCCAGCAGCTATTCAGGGGGTAGCACAGATACGCAGTATTTT; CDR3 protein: CASSYSGGSTDTQYF
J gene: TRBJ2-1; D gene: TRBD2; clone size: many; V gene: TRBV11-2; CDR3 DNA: TGTGCCAGCAGCTCTGGGCTCCGGGGGGGCATGAATGAGCAGTTCTTC; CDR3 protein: CASSSGLRGGMNEQFF
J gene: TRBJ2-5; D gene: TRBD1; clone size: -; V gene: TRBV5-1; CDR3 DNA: TGCGCCAGCAGCGGGGGGACAGGGTCCACGGAGACCCAGTACTTC; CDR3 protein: CASSGGTGSTETQYF
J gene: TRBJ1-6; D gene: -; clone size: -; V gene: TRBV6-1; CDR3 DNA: TGTGCCAGCAGTGATGGGGTTCTGGATTCACCCCTCCACTTT; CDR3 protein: CASSDGVLDSPLHF
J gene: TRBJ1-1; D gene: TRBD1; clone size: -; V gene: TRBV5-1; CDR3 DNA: TGCGCCAGCAGCTTGGACAGGGGAACTGAAGCTTTCTTT; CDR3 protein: CASSLDRGTEAFF
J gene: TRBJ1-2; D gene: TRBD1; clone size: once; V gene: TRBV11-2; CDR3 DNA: TGTGCCAGCAGCAACAGGGGAACTAACTATGGCTACACCTTC; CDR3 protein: CASSNRGTNYGYTF
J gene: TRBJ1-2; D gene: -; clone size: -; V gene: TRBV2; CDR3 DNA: TGTGCCAGCAGTGATTTTGCTGGACAATATGGCTACACCTTC; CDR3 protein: CASSDFAGQYGYTF
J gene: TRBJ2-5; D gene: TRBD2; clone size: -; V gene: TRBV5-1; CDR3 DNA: TGCGCCAGCAGCTTGGATAGCGGGGGGTCTAGAGAGACCCAGTACTTC; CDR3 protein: CASSLDSGGSRETQYF
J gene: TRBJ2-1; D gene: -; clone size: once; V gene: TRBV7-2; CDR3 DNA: TGTGCCAGCAGCTACTTTACAGGGTACAATGAGCAGTTCTTC; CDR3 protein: CASSYFTGYNEQFF
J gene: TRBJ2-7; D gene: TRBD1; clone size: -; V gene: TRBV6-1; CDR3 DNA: TGTGCCTCTGACGGTTGGGACAGGCCCTACGAGCAGTACTTC; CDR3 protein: CASDGWDRPYEQYF
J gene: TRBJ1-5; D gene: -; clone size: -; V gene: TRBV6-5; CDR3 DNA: TGTGCCAGCAGTAATCAAGATAGCAATCAGCCCCAGCATTTT; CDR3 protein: CASSNQDSNQPQHF
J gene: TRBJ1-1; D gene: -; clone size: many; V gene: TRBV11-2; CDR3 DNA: TGTGCCAGCAGCTCCCCGGCGGGAACGAACACTGAAGCTTTCTTT; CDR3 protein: CASSSPAGTNTEAFF
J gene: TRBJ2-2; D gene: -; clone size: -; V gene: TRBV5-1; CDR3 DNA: TGCGCCAGCAGCTTGGCCGAAGCTAACACCGGGGAGCTGTTTTTT; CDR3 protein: CASSLAEANTGELFF
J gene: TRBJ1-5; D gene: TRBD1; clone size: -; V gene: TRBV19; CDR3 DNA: TGTGCCAGTAGAACCCCGGGACAGGGAGGCAATCAGCCCCAGCATTTT; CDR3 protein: CASRTPGQGGNQPQHF
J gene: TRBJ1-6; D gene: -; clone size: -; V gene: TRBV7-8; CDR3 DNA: TGTGCCAGCAGCATCACGAGATCTGGGTCACCCCTCCACTTT; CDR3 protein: CASSITRSGSPLHF
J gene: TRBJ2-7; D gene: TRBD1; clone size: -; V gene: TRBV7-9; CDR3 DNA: TGTGCCAGCAGCTTCGGTGATGCAGGGGGATACTTC; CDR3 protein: CASSFGDAGGYF